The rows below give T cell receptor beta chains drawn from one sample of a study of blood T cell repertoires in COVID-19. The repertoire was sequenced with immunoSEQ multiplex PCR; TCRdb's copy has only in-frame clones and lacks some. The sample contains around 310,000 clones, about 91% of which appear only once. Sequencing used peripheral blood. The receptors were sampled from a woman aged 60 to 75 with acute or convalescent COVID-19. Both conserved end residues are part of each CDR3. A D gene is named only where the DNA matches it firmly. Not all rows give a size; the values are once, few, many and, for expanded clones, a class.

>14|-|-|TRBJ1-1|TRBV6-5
TGTGCCAGCAGTTACTCGCCGGTGAACACTGAAGCTTTCTTT
CASSYSPVNTEAFF
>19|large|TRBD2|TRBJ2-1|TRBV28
TGTGCCAGCAGTTTATTGATTAGCGGGGGATCCAGCTCCTACAATGAGCAGTTCTTC
CASSLLISGGSSSYNEQFF
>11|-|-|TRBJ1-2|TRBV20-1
TGCAGTGCTGTCCGGACAGATGGCTACACCTTC
CSAVRTDGYTF
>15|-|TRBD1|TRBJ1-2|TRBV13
TGTGCCAGCAGCTTCATGACAGGGCCCAACTATGGCTACACCTTC
CASSFMTGPNYGYTF
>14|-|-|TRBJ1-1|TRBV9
TGTGCCAGCAGCGTAGATACAGCAGACACTGAAGCTTTCTTT
CASSVDTADTEAFF
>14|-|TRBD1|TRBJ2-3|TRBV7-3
TGTGCCAGCAAGACAGGGTCCGGGACAGATACGCAGTATTTT
CASKTGSGTDTQYF
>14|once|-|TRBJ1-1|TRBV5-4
TGTGCCAGCAGCTTGGAGGGGTTGGGCACTGAAGCTTTCTTT
CASSLEGLGTEAFF
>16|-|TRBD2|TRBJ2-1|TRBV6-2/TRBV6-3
TGTGCCAGCAGTTCCTCGACTAGCGGGAACTACAATGAGCAGTTCTTC
CASSSSTSGNYNEQFF
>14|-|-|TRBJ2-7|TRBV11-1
TGTGCCAGCAGCCCCTCCAGGGACTCCTACGAGCAGTACTTC
CASSPSRDSYEQYF
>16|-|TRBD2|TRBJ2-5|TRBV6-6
TGTGCCAGCAGTCTTGGACTAGCGGGGGGGCCTGAGACCCAGTACTTC
CASSLGLAGGPETQYF
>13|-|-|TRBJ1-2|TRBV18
TGTGCCAGCTCACCAGGAGGTAACTATGGCTACACCTTC
CASSPGGNYGYTF
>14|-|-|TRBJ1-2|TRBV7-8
TGTGCCAGCAGCTTAGGAACAGGAGCCTATGGCTACACCTTC
CASSLGTGAYGYTF
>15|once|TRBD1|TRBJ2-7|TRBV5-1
TGCGCCAGCAGCTGGGAAGGGGGCGCTTTCCTCGAGCAGTACTTC
CASSWEGGAFLEQYF
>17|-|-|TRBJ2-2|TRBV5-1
TGCGCCAGCAGCTTGGCCGAGTGGACAGAGGTCACCGGGGAGCTGTTTTTT
CASSLAEWTEVTGELFF
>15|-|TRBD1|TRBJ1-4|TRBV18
TGTGCCAGCTCACCACCCACAGGGGATAGGGAAAAACTGTTTTTT
CASSPPTGDREKLFF
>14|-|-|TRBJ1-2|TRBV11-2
TGTGCCAGCAGCTTAGACGTTCCCGCGGGTGGCTACACCTTC
CASSLDVPAGGYTF
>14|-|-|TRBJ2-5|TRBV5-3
TGTGCCAGAAGCTTGGATGCCAGCCAAGAGACCCAGTACTTC
CARSLDASQETQYF
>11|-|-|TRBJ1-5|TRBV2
TGTGCCAGCTCCGGGGGGCAGCCCCAGCATTTT
CASSGGQPQHF
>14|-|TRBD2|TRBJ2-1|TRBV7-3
TGTGCCAGCAGCTTATCGCGGGAGCTGGATGAGCAGTTCTTC
CASSLSRELDEQFF
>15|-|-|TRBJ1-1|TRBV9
TGTGCCAGCAGCGGACACGACAGATTGAACACTGAAGCTTTCTTT
CASSGHDRLNTEAFF
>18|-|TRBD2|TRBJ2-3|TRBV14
TGTGCCAGCCAGCAGCTGACCGAGCGGGGGAGTTTCACAGATACGCAGTATTTT
CASQQLTERGSFTDTQYF
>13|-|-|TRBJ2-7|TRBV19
TGTGCCAGTAGGCACCGGGAGAGCTACGAGCAGTACTTC
CASRHRESYEQYF
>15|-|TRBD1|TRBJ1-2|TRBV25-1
TGTGCCAGCAGTGGACTCCGACAGGGGAACTATGGCTACACCTTC
CASSGLRQGNYGYTF
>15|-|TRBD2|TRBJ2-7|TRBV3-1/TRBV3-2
TGTGCCAGCAGCCCCGGGACTAGCGACTCCTACGAGCAGTACTTC
CASSPGTSDSYEQYF
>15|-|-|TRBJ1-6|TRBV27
TGTGCCAGCAGCCCCTTAGGGGGTAATAATTCACCCCTCCACTTT
CASSPLGGNNSPLHF
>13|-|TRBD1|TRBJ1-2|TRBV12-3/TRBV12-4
TGTGCCAGCAGTTTCGGAGGGGGCCATGGCTACACCTTC
CASSFGGGHGYTF
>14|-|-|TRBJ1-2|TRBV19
TGTGCCAGTAGTATGGGTCGGGCAGGGGACGGCTACACCTTC
CASSMGRAGDGYTF
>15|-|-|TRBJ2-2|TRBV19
TGTGCCAGTAGTCCCAGGCGCGCCCTCACCGGGGAGCTGTTTTTT
CASSPRRALTGELFF
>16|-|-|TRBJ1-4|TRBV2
TGTGCCAGCATAGGTGGTCTGGGACATTCAAATGAAAAACTGTTTTTT
CASIGGLGHSNEKLFF
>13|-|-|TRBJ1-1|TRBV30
TGTGCCTGGAGGGCGACAGGATCTGTTGAAGCTTTCTTT
CAWRATGSVEAFF
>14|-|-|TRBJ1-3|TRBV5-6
TGTGCCAGCAGACCGGCAGGGTTGGGAAACACCATATATTTT
CASRPAGLGNTIYF
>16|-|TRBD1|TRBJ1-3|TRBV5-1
TGCGCCAGCAGCTTGGGGACAGGCGGTGGGGGAAACACCATATATTTT
CASSLGTGGGGNTIYF
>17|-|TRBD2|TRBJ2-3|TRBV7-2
TGTGCCAGCAGCTCCGGGACTAGCGGGGGGGACACAGATACGCAGTATTTT
CASSSGTSGGDTDTQYF
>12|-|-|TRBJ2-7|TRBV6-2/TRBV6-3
TGTGCCAGCAGTTACCCCCTTAACGAGCAGTACTTC
CASSYPLNEQYF